The rows below give T cell receptor beta chains drawn from one sample of a study of blood T cell repertoires in COVID-19. Assay: immunoSEQ multiplex PCR; the TCRdb copy retains only in-frame clones and omits some. The sample holds about 190,000 clones, around 86% seen once. Material: peripheral blood. All receptors come from a woman aged 40 to 50 with acute or convalescent COVID-19. Both conserved end residues are part of each CDR3. D genes are given only for firm matches.

NA | TRBJ2-3 | TRBV29-1 | CSTGTDTQYF
TRBD2 | TRBJ2-1 | TRBV7-9 | CASSLGLAGVDEQFF
TRBD1 | TRBJ1-1 | TRBV2 | CASIMTGGTEAFF
NA | TRBJ1-6 | TRBV5-1 | CASRRLLDRSSYNSPLHF
NA | TRBJ1-4 | TRBV30 | CAWSPGGANEKLFF
TRBD2 | TRBJ2-3 | TRBV6-5 | CASSLLQRGEEDTQYF
NA | TRBJ1-2 | TRBV29-1 | CSVDRGNGRYGYTF
NA | TRBJ1-1 | TRBV28 | CASHTLGGPEAFF
NA | TRBJ1-2 | TRBV28 | CASSLDRQDGYTF
TRBD1 | TRBJ1-6 | TRBV9 | CASSPQTGAGSPLHF
TRBD2 | TRBJ2-7 | TRBV5-1 | CASSLAGGREQYF
NA | TRBJ2-5 | TRBV4-1 | CASSPGEGEETQYF
NA | TRBJ1-3 | TRBV25-1 | CASSELSGNTIYF
TRBD1 | TRBJ1-2 | TRBV9 | CASSPAGTGYGYTF
NA | TRBJ2-4 | TRBV13 | CASSTRTVKNIQYF
NA | TRBJ1-1 | TRBV6-5 | CASSSDRNTEAFF
NA | TRBJ2-5 | TRBV19 | CASSSRGETQYF
NA | TRBJ1-2 | TRBV28 | CASRVLFRGYTF
NA | TRBJ1-3 | TRBV6-5 | CAAGGFFSSGNTIYF
NA | TRBJ1-1 | TRBV15 | CATSRVRGKNTEAFF
TRBD2 | TRBJ2-3 | TRBV5-1 | CASRLAASTDTQYF
NA | TRBJ1-2 | TRBV6-5 | CASSYSLTGPFYGYTF
TRBD2 | TRBJ2-3 | TRBV19 | CASSIDSGGTDTQYF
NA | TRBJ2-2 | TRBV19 | CASSISQPRGELFF
NA | TRBJ1-2 | TRBV6-4 | CASSVIASNTNYGYTF
NA | TRBJ2-1 | TRBV27 | CASSLDYPSGEQFF
TRBD1 | TRBJ1-3 | TRBV15 | CATSRKTGPSSGNTIYF
TRBD1 | TRBJ1-5 | TRBV7-8 | CASSFTGGYSNQPQHF
NA | TRBJ1-1 | TRBV5-4 | CASSSPGLTEAFF
NA | TRBJ2-3 | TRBV30 | CAWSPLAGTDTQYF
TRBD1 | TRBJ1-1 | TRBV27 | CASSPGDRQGWAFF
NA | TRBJ2-5 | TRBV30 | CAWSDEEYQETQYF
NA | TRBJ1-5 | TRBV29-1 | CSVRQPNQPQHF
NA | TRBJ2-4 | TRBV9 | CASSPPGTKNIQYF
TRBD2 | TRBJ2-7 | TRBV6-5 | CASSSLGLAGGYEQYF
NA | TRBJ2-1 | TRBV12-3/TRBV12-4 | CASRQGFDEQFF
TRBD1 | TRBJ1-2 | TRBV28 | CASSLYRQGGYGYTF
NA | TRBJ1-3 | TRBV6-5 | CASGRGAAFLGTIYF
NA | TRBJ2-5 | TRBV27 | CASRRSGTPQETQYF
NA | TRBJ2-3 | TRBV14 | CASRPQGDTQYF
TRBD1 | TRBJ1-6 | TRBV5-5 | CASSLVPRDRAYSPLHF
TRBD1 | TRBJ1-2 | TRBV28 | CASSPYRQGDGYTF
NA | TRBJ1-2 | TRBV7-9 | CASSVQGGYGYTF
NA | TRBJ2-5 | TRBV5-1 | CASSPKDSIQETQYF